The source of this TCR beta chain is a study of vaccination effects on CD4 cells after COVID-19. Subsequent to a culture period of around eleven days, CD4+ T cells were isolated. Of the BNT162b2 and mRNA-1273 vaccines, participants received two doses of one or the other. On this clone: Its antigen is still unknown.

The protocol was immunoSEQ multiplex PCR, while the TCRdb copy is restricted to in-frame clones and leaves out a portion. The sample holds more than 55,000 clones; about 81% are singletons and the top ten take more than 3.5%. The sample in question was CD4+ T cells from PBMCs cultured without peptide, obtained after COVID-19 vaccination. The receptor was isolated from a human donor who received a COVID-19 vaccine.

CDR3 in amino acids: CSALLYEQFF. The CDR3 DNA is TGCAGTGCTTTACTATATGAGCAGTTCTTC. V and J are TRBV20-1 and TRBJ2-1, with D unclear. The CDR3 is 10 residues long. CDR1 and CDR2 (germline): DFQATT, SNEGSKA (reference sequence). The V gene lost 5 bases and the J gene lost 8 bases, with 7 bases spanning the gap.